Following are 27 T cell receptor beta chains from one sample sequenced in a study of cytomegalovirus exposure and HLA in healthy donors. In the PCR, 60 Vbeta and 13 Jbeta primers were used. Profiled with immunoSEQ multiplex PCR; TCRdb holds only in-frame clones, not every one. In the table there are 160,000 or so clones, approximately 80% of which are singletons. The sample consisted of PBMCs. The origin of the receptors is a man aged 25-45 years in good health and CMV-seropositive.

V gene TRBV7-6 combines with J gene TRBJ2-7, with 10 bases aligning to TRBD2. Germline V lookup: CDR1 SGHVS, CDR2 FNYEAQ. The CDR3 is 14 residues long. V shed 3 bases and J 4 bases; nucleotides not matched to a gene: 3. The CDR3 nucleotides are TGTGCCAGCAGCTTGACTAGCGGGCCGTACGAGCAGTACTTC. It specifies CASSLTSGPYEQYF.

J is TRBJ2-2 and V is TRBV6-1, with D possibly TRBD2 on 6 matching bases. From germline, CDR1 is MNHNS and CDR2 SASEGT. V gave up 3 bases and J gave up 0 bases, with 11 bases separating them. The CDR3 extends over 16 amino acids. CDR3 protein: CASSEDGTANTGELFF. The CDR3 coding sequence is TGTGCCAGCAGTGAGGACGGGACTGCGAACACCGGGGAGCTGTTTTTT.

The gene calls are TRBV27 and TRBJ2-3, with TRBD2 as a possible D gene (6 bases). CDR3 length: 13 amino acids. Germline lookup yields CDR1 MNHEY and CDR2 SMNVEV (reference sequence). DNA for the CDR3: TGTCCTCCTGGGGGGAATCGCACAGATACGCAGTATTTT. This codes for CPPGGNRTDTQYF.

The genes are TRBV7-2 and TRBJ1-5; D not resolved. Trimming removed 1 base at V and 7 bases at J, with 11 bases between. The V gene's germline CDR1 is SGHTA and CDR2 FQGNSA. The CDR3 has 14 residues. CDR3 region: CASSLVVENQPQHF. CDR3 bases: TGTGCCAGCAGCTTAGTAGTTGAGAACCAGCCCCAGCATTTT.

The rearrangement links TRBV5-6 to TRBJ2-7; TRBD1 agrees at 9 bases. V dropped 3 bases and J dropped 5; count of bases not matched to a gene: 6. Looked up from germline, CDR1 is SGHDT and CDR2 is YYEEEE. This CDR3 spans 14 amino acids. For the CDR3, the DNA is TGTGCCAGCAGCTCCGGGACAGGGTGGCACGAGCAGTACTTC. This encodes CASSSGTGWHEQYF.

The CDR3 sequence: CASSDDSSYNEQFF. The CDR3, as DNA: TGTGCCAGCAGCGACGACAGCTCCTACAATGAGCAGTTCTTC. The V and J genes are TRBV9 and TRBJ2-1, with D possibly being TRBD1 (5 bases). From germline, CDR1 is SGDLS and CDR2 YYNGEE. CDR3 length equals 14 residues. The V end lost 3 bases, the J end lost 0 bases, and 7 bases lay between the germline ends.

The gene calls are TRBV5-1 and TRBJ1-6; TRBD1 matches at 9 bases. The CDR3 sequence is 15 residues long. Germline assignment: CDR1 SGHRS and CDR2 YFSETQ. The V gene end was trimmed by 0 bases and the J gene end by 10 bases; junction bases not matched to a gene: 5. CDR3 in DNA: TGCGCCAGCAGCTTGGGGACAGGGGTTGGGTCACCCCTCCACTTT. Its translation is CASSLGTGVGSPLHF.

J is TRBJ1-6 and V is TRBV5-1, with 8 positions matching TRBD1. The length of the CDR3 is 15 residues. V lost 3 bases and J lost 7; bases outside the gene matches: 6. Germline V gene data show CDR1 as SGHRS and CDR2 as YFSETQ. In DNA form, the CDR3 reads TGCGCCAGCAGCTCCAGGACAGGGACGAATTCACCCCTCCACTTT. It yields the protein CASSSRTGTNSPLHF.

The V gene is TRBV9, the J gene TRBJ1-2; TRBD1 might be the D (6 bases). The germline CDR1 and CDR2 sequences are SGDLS and YYNGEE. The CDR3 spans 15 residues. V shed 2 bases and J shed 1 base, with 12 bases lying between them. This chain's CDR3 is CASSVPDSLNYGYTF. CDR3 nucleotide sequence: TGTGCCAGCAGCGTCCCGGACAGTCTTAACTATGGCTACACCTTC.

The V gene is TRBV9, the J gene TRBJ2-7; 9 nucleotides agree with TRBD2. Germline CDR1 is SGDLS and CDR2 is YYNGEE. This CDR3 spans 16 amino acids. After removal of 0 bases from V and 2 bases from J, the junction contained 6 bases not matched to a gene. CDR3 amino acids: CASSVDPSGNTYEQYF. As DNA, the CDR3 is TGTGCCAGCAGCGTAGATCCTAGCGGGAACACCTACGAGCAGTACTTC.

The V and J genes are TRBV5-4 and TRBJ2-2; a weak D match, TRBD1 (6 bases). In germline, CDR1 is SGHNT, CDR2 YYREEE (reference sequence). Trimming took off 0 bases at V and 5 bases at J, with 11 bases between the two ends. This CDR3 spans 15 amino acids. The CDR3 DNA sequence: TGTGCCAGCAGCTTGGATGGGGGCAGGACCGGGGAGCTGTTTTTT. It yields the protein CASSLDGGRTGELFF.

The chain recombines TRBV6-5 with TRBJ1-2; TRBD1 aligns across 9 bases. The CDR3 loop spans 14 amino acids. The germline CDR1 and CDR2 sequences are MNHEY and SVGAGI. J gave up 4 bases and V 5 bases, and 5 bases lay outside the gene matches. The CDR3 reads CASSRGQGAYGYTF. The DNA of the CDR3 is TGTGCCAGCAGTCGGGGACAGGGAGCCTATGGCTACACCTTC.

The chain links TRBV7-6 to TRBJ2-3; D ambiguous. Germline loops: CDR1 SGHVS, CDR2 FNYEAQ. V was clipped by 5 bases and J by 6 bases, with 6 bases between them. The CDR3 length is 11 residues. DNA of the CDR3: TGTGCCAGCAGCCAACGGGATACGCAGTATTTT. Its translation: CASSQRDTQYF.

This clone was recorded a few times. The CDR3 loop is CASSPRRDSGYTF. As DNA, the CDR3 is TGTGCCAGCAGCCCACGCAGGGATTCTGGCTACACCTTC. The V and J genes are TRBV5-4 and TRBJ1-2, with D maybe TRBD1 (5 bases). Germline V gene data show CDR1 as SGHNT and CDR2 as YYREEE (reference sequence). V lost 4 bases, J lost 7 bases, and 14 bases lay in between. The CDR3 is 13 residues long.

This rearrangement joins TRBV2 to TRBJ2-1, with 7 bases matching TRBD1. V shed 7 bases and J 6 bases; nucleotides not matched to a gene: 6. The CDR3 runs to 13 residues. In germline, CDR1 is SNHLY, CDR2 FYNNEI. The DNA for the CDR3 is TGTGCCAGCAATACACAGGGGCCCAATGAGCAGTTCTTC. It specifies CASNTQGPNEQFF.

The rearrangement links TRBV7-9 to TRBJ2-1; 9 positions match TRBD2. V lost 3 bases, J lost 1 base, and 1 base stayed unmatched. From germline, CDR1 is SEHNR and CDR2 FQNEAQ (reference sequence). The CDR3 spans 15 residues. The CDR3 nucleotides are TGTGCCAGCAGCTTCCTAGCGGGATCCTACAATGAGCAGTTCTTC. This encodes CASSFLAGSYNEQFF.

The gene calls are TRBV12-2 and TRBJ2-7; the listed D gene, TRBD1, was not tested against the DNA. TRBV12-2 is a pseudogene locus. The CDR3 is 17 amino acids. The CDR3 reads CASRLLGGRDRGYEQYF. Written as DNA, the CDR3 is TGTGCAAGTCGCTTACTAGGGGGCCGGGACAGAGGGTACGAGCAGTACTTC.

This rearrangement joins TRBV9 to TRBJ2-5, with 10 bases fitting TRBD2. Germline CDR1 and CDR2: SGDLS and YYNGEE. After removal of 4 bases from V and 5 bases from J, the junction contained 11 bases not matched to a gene. This CDR3 spans 16 amino acids. The CDR3 coding sequence is TGTGCCAGCAGCCCTTCAGCGGGGGGGCCTGATGAGACCCAGTACTTC. It specifies CASSPSAGGPDETQYF.

The chain combines TRBV27 with TRBJ2-1; the match to TRBD2 covers 7 bases. V lost 6 bases to trimming and J lost 4 bases; unmatched junction nucleotides: 3. The CDR3 length is 13 residues. Looked up from germline, CDR1 is MNHEY and CDR2 is SMNVEV (reference sequence). In DNA form, the CDR3 reads TGTGCCAGCAGCCCCGGGGGGTACAATGAGCAGTTCTTC. This gives the protein CASSPGGYNEQFF.

The chain carries TRBV7-9 and TRBJ1-4; possibly TRBD1 for D (5 bases). CDR1 is SEHNR, CDR2 FQNEAQ, per germline (reference sequence). CDR3 length: 17 residues. With 2 bases removed from V and 7 bases from J, the gap between germline ends came to 20 bases. Here the CDR3 DNA reads TGTGCCAGCAGCTTATCGGTCGGAGGGGCGCGCTTTGAAAAACTGTTTTTT. This sequence encodes CASSLSVGGARFEKLFF. The full variable domain, completed using reference TRBV7-9 and TRBJ1-4, is DTGVSQNPRHKITKRGQNVTFRCDPISEHNRLYWYRQTLGQGPEFLTYFQNEAQLEKSRLLSDRFSAERPKGSFSTLEIQRTEQGDSAMYLCASSLSVGGARFEKLFFGSGTQLSVL.

The chain uses TRBV18 and TRBJ1-5; D gene uncertain. V lost 2 bases and J lost 0, with 8 bases in between. This CDR3 is built from 15 residues. Germline V gene data show CDR1 as KGHSH and CDR2 as LQKENI. CDR3 region: CASSPGQSSNQPQHF. CDR3 DNA: TGTGCCAGCTCACCAGGGCAGTCTAGCAATCAGCCCCAGCATTTT.

The V gene is TRBV4-1, the J gene TRBJ1-4; D gene ambiguous. CDR3 length: 15 residues. The V gene lost 0 bases and the J gene lost 8 bases, with 13 bases spanning the gap. Germline CDR1 and CDR2: MGHRA and YSYEKL. CDR3 DNA sequence: TGCGCCAGCAGCCAAGATCGGCGGATCGGGGAAAAACTGTTTTTT. Translation gives CASSQDRRIGEKLFF.

This rearrangement joins TRBV2 to TRBJ2-5; perhaps TRBD2 as D (5 bases). With 2 bases removed from V and 4 bases from J, the gap between germline ends came to 11 bases. The CDR3 sequence is 14 residues long. Germline V gene lookup returns CDR1 SNHLY and CDR2 FYNNEI. For the CDR3, the DNA is TGTGCCAGCAGTGAACGGGGATTTGCAGAGACCCAGTACTTC. Translation gives CASSERGFAETQYF.

This clone was counted a single time. The rearrangement joins TRBV7-6 to TRBJ1-1; no clear D gene. Trimming took 3 bases from V and 3 from J, leaving 11 bases between them. The CDR3 has 14 amino acids. Germline V gene sequence: CDR1 SGHVS, CDR2 FNYEAQ. The CDR3 DNA follows: TGTGCCAGCAGCTTGGCCTCGGGAGACACTGAAGCTTTCTTT. Its translation: CASSLASGDTEAFF.

The chain is built from TRBV10-2 and TRBJ2-7; 7 nucleotides line up with TRBD1. The CDR3 loop spans 14 amino acids. Germline V gene sequence: CDR1 WSHSY, CDR2 SAAADI. V trimming: 4 bases; J trimming: 4 bases; junction bases outside the gene matches: 7. CDR3 nucleotide sequence: TGCGCCAGCAGTGTGCCCGGGACAGAATACGAGCAGTACTTC. This gives the protein CASSVPGTEYEQYF.

This clone was found a few times. The rearrangement links TRBV2 to TRBJ1-1, with 9 nucleotides matching TRBD1. The CDR3 length is 16 residues. CDR1 and CDR2 from the germline V gene are SNHLY and FYNNEI. Trimming at V came to 0 bases and at J to 5 bases, leaving 7 bases not matched to a gene. CDR3 in DNA: TGTGCCAGCAGTGAAGCCCCGGGACAGGGAGAAACTGAAGCTTTCTTT. Its translation is CASSEAPGQGETEAFF. The whole variable domain, filled in from reference TRBV2 and TRBJ1-1, reads EPEVTQTPSHQVTQMGQEVILRCVPISNHLYFYWYRQILGQKVEFLVSFYNNEISEKSEIFDDQFSVERPDGSNFTLKIRSTKLEDSAMYFCASSEAPGQGETEAFFGQGTRLTVV.

In this sample, this clone turned up once. The chain couples TRBV7-9 to TRBJ2-5, with D perhaps TRBD2 (6 bases). V was clipped by 4 bases and J by 5 bases, with 26 bases between them. The germline CDR1 and CDR2 sequences are SEHNR and FQNEAQ (reference sequence). This CDR3 is 18 amino acids long. The DNA of the CDR3 is TGTGCCAGCAGCTCGCCACTAGTCGGGGGTCTCCCCGGGGAGACCCAGTACTTC. Its protein is CASSSPLVGGLPGETQYF.